This TCR beta chain came from a study of T and B cells in COVID-19 patients. As for the study in general: Peripheral blood came from COVID-19 patients with active infection or after recovery.

CDR3 size: 16 residues. V was pared by 6 bases and J by 6 bases, with 12 bases of the junction left unmatched. CDR1 and CDR2 from the germline V gene are PRHDT and FYEKMQ (reference sequence). BIOMED2 TRB-A/B primer pools were used in multiplex TRB PCR. Via MiXCR, TCRdb re-called the multiplex PCR reads, giving one row per CDR3 protein. The data show more than 3,500 distinct CDR3 sequences, with about 24% seen just once and under 30% held by the top ten. Study findings and constraints: There were 2,000 to 3,000 TCR clusters exclusive to the recovered cohort, a few dozen with low generation probability. In COVID-19 patients, T cell receptor beta variable and joining gene use was reportedly strongly skewed.

TRB was amplified from around 250-460 ng of blood genomic DNA. Concerning this clonotype itself: The antigen is unknown.

The chain has TRBV13 and TRBJ1-5; the match to TRBD1 covers 9 bases. The sequenced material came from blood. The sequence was obtained from a human donor with active COVID-19. CDR3 nucleotide sequence: TGTGCCAGCAGGCGCCGCCGGGACAGGGAGTCTCAGCCCCAGCATTTT. It specifies CASRRRRDRESQPQHF. The full variable domain, rest sourced from reference TRBV13 and TRBJ1-5, is AAGVIQSPRHLIKEKRETATLKCYPIPRHDTVYWYQQGPGQDPQFLISFYEKMQSDKGSIPDRFSAQQFSDYHSELNMSSLELGDSALYFCASRRRRDRESQPQHFGDGTRLSIL.